Listed here are 16 T cell receptor beta chains from one sample, sequenced in a study of T cells in women clearing cervical HPV infection. The table came from immunoSEQ multiplex PCR; TCRdb's copy has only in-frame clones and leaves some out. In total, the table holds around 40,000 clones. The specimen sequenced was blood buffy coat. These receptors originate from a woman aged 18 to 75 with a cervical HPV16 infection that either progressed to CIN3+ or cleared (not recorded which).

Details on this clone: From the germline J gene comes the end of the CDR3, since the read stops 3 residues before it. The chain uses TRBV10-2 and TRBJ1-4; 7 bases agree with TRBD1. This CDR3 spans 14 amino acids. CDR1 WSHSY and CDR2 SAAADI come from the germline V gene. The CDR3 region is CASSSRGSDSPLFF. The CDR3 DNA, read in part, is TGCGCCAGCTCCTCCAGGGGGAGCGATTCACCA.

As concerns this clone: With the read ending 3 residues before the CDR3 end, the germline J gene is used to fill in that end. The chain joins TRBV6-1 to TRBJ2-1, with D perhaps TRBD2 (6 bases). V lost 4 bases, J lost 5 bases, and 12 bases lay in between. The CDR3 has 14 amino acids. Germline lookup yields CDR1 MNHNS and CDR2 SASEGT. This chain's CDR3 is CASSVRTTNNEQFF. CDR3 DNA, as far as it was read: TGTGCCAGCAGTGTTAGGACTACTAACAATGAG.

Regarding this clone: The CDR3 end is not reached by the read, which stops 3 residues before it; the germline J gene fills it in. The chain joins TRBV6-2 or TRBV6-3 to TRBJ1-5, with D perhaps TRBD1 (5 bases). Germline CDR1 MNHEY, CDR2 SVGEGT. V lost 2 bases and J lost 0, with 11 bases in between. The CDR3 length is 16 residues. The CDR3 protein is CASSYPTVYSNQPQHF. Incomplete CDR3 DNA: TGTGCCAGCAGTTACCCGACAGTTTATAGCAATCAGCCC.

A note on this clone: The CDR3 end falls 3 residues outside the read, so it is completed with the germline J gene. The chain combines TRBV2 with TRBJ1-6; tentative D call: TRBD1 (5 bases). The CDR3 totals 13 residues. V was pared by 6 bases and J by 6 bases, with 9 bases between. Germline V gene sequence: CDR1 SNHLY, CDR2 FYNNEI. The CDR3 is CASSPQGNSPLHF. Partial CDR3 DNA: TGTGCCAGCAGCCCCCAGGGTAATTCACCC.

About this clone: The observed sequence ends 3 residues before the CDR3 terminus, with the missing tail filled in from the germline J gene. This chain connects TRBV7-2 to TRBJ2-3; no firm D call. CDR1 is SGHTA, CDR2 FQGNSA, per germline. CDR3 length: 12 residues. Here the CDR3 reads CASSTHRETQYF. CDR3 DNA, as far as it was read: TGTGCCAGCAGCACCCATAGAGAGACG.

Of note for this clone: The sequenced fragment ends 3 residues before the CDR3 boundary, so the rest is inferred from the germline J gene. The rearrangement uses TRBV28 and TRBJ1-1; TRBD1 is a possible D gene (5 bases). Deletions cut 6 bases from V and 1 base from J, with 12 bases between. Per the germline V gene, CDR1 is MDHEN and CDR2 is SYDVKM. This CDR3 is 14 amino acids long. The CDR3 bases that were read are TGTGCCAGCAGGACAGCGGGGTCGAACACTGAA. It encodes CASRTAGSNTE. The CDR3 in full is CASRTAGSNTEAFF.

A note on this clone: The read is 3 residues too short to cover the CDR3 end, so that end is filled in from the germline J gene. The chain employs TRBV19 and TRBJ1-1; the match to TRBD1 covers 7 bases. This CDR3 spans 12 amino acids. The germline gives CDR1 LNHDA, CDR2 SQIVND (reference sequence). CDR3 bases read: TGTGCCAGTAGTATCCAGGGGGGAGAA. Protein sequence: CASSIQGGE. The full CDR3 is CASSIQGGEAFF.

As concerns this clone: The CDR3 is cut off 3 residues early in the read; its end comes from the germline J gene. The chain links TRBV7-9 to TRBJ1-6; no clear D gene. Trimming removed 4 bases from V and 10 bases from J, with 8 bases in between. The CDR3 spans 12 residues. Germline CDR1 SEHNR, CDR2 FQNEAQ (reference sequence). The CDR3 bases that were read are TGTGCCAGCAGCTCGGGTTACTCACCC. Translating it yields CASSSGYSP. The whole CDR3 sequence reads CASSSGYSPLHF.

As to this clone: This sample includes further DNA sequences coding for the same CDR3. The part of the CDR3 DNA that was read is TGTGCCAGCAGCTTAACAGCGGGAGCCTACAATGAC. Amino acids: CASSLTAGAYND. The whole CDR3 is CASSLTAGAYNDYTF. The V gene is TRBV7-8, the J gene TRBJ1-2; D ambiguous. The missing CDR3 end, 3 residues past where the read stops, is filled in from the germline J gene. Germline CDR1 and CDR2: SGHVS and FQNEAQ. The CDR3 runs to 15 residues.

A word on this clone: Sequencing ends 3 residues short of the CDR3 end; the germline J gene provides the rest. This rearrangement joins TRBV5-1 to TRBJ1-1; D perhaps matches TRBD1 (6 bases). CDR1 is SGHRS and CDR2 is YFSETQ in the germline V gene. The CDR3 runs 15 residues. The V gene lost 6 bases and the J gene lost 4 bases, with 19 bases spanning the gap. The CDR3: CASTSVTGGTTEAFF. The CDR3 bases that were read are TGCGCCAGCACCAGCGTGACAGGAGGGACCACTGAA.

The CDR3 bases that were read are TGTGCCAGCAGCCTCTCCACAGATACG. This encodes CASSLSTDT. The entire CDR3 sequence reads CASSLSTDTQYF. The rearrangement joins TRBV3-1 (or the pseudogene TRBV3-2) to TRBJ2-3; D unresolved. The read finishes 3 residues shy of the CDR3 end, and the germline J gene is used to complete it. CDR3 length: 12 residues. The germline CDR1 and CDR2 sequences are LGHDT and YNNKEL (reference sequence). V lost 4 bases and J lost 2, with 4 bases in between.

Points on this clone: The CDR3 end falls 3 residues outside the read, so it is completed with the germline J gene. The chain recombines TRBV5-1 with TRBJ2-1, with D maybe TRBD1 (6 bases). The CDR3 contains 16 residues. Germline loops: CDR1 SGHRS, CDR2 YFSETQ. The ends were cut back, 1 base at V and 7 bases at J, with 18 bases in the middle. The DNA read from the CDR3 is TGCGCCAGCAGCTTGCAGGGACAAGGATATTCAAATGAG. The encoded protein is CASSLQGQGYSNE. The whole CDR3 is CASSLQGQGYSNEQFF.

With respect to this clone: The read terminates 3 residues before the CDR3 end, so the remaining end is supplied by the germline J gene. This sequence joins TRBV19 and TRBJ2-1; tentative D call: TRBD2 (6 bases). Germline CDR1 is LNHDA and CDR2 is SQIVND (reference sequence). The length of the CDR3 is 16 residues. V was cut by 5 bases and J by 4 bases, with 18 bases left in between. CDR3 amino acids: CASSGWRAGRYNEQFF. CDR3 bases read: TGTGCCAGTAGTGGGTGGAGGGCGGGAAGATACAATGAG.

For this clone: The DNA ends 3 residues before the CDR3 does, and the rest of the CDR3 is filled in from the germline J gene. V gene TRBV7-9 combines with J gene TRBJ2-7; D is possibly TRBD1 (5 bases). Germline CDR1 and CDR2: SEHNR and FQNEAQ (reference sequence). The V end lost 4 bases, the J end lost 5 bases, and 12 bases lay between the germline ends. The CDR3 is made up of 13 amino acids. The CDR3 region is CASSSAGFHEQYF. CDR3 DNA, as far as it was read: TGTGCCAGCAGCTCGGCAGGGTTCCACGAG.

Worth noting for this clone: Read data end 3 residues before the CDR3 end; the end is taken from the germline J gene. The chain combines TRBV18 with TRBJ1-2; a possible D gene is TRBD1 (6 bases). Germline V gives CDR1 KGHSH, CDR2 LQKENI. The CDR3 runs 15 residues. The CDR3 bases that were read are TGTGCCAGCTCACGTTCAAGGCAGGGGACGGGCGGC. Translated: CASSRSRQGTGG. The whole CDR3 protein is CASSRSRQGTGGYTF.

For this clone: The CDR3 extends 3 residues past the end of the read, so its final part is completed from the germline J gene. This sequence joins TRBV5-1 and TRBJ1-1; the D is unclear. The V and J ends lost 1 base and 7 bases respectively, with 11 bases between them. In germline, CDR1 is SGHRS, CDR2 YFSETQ. This CDR3 contains 13 residues. CDR3 amino acids: CASSLTDEGEAFF. The part of the CDR3 DNA that was read is TGCGCCAGCAGCTTGACCGACGAGGGTGAA.